The next 15 T cell receptor beta chains were all read from a single sample in a study of blood T cell repertoires in COVID-19. Sequencing was performed with immunoSEQ multiplex PCR; in TCRdb, only in-frame clones are kept and a portion is missing. Among some 300,000 clones, 90% to 95% were seen once, and the ten largest hold about 4%. The source material was PBMCs or T cells enriched from blood (not recorded which). These receptors originate from a woman in her twenties or thirties who had been exposed to COVID-19.

A word on this clone: The conserved phenylalanine or tryptophan is not found at the CDR3 terminus, so this likely reflects a read error. No DNA is shown, since the ends of the CDR3 on it are uncertain; the CDR3 is the one TCRdb lists. V usage is TRBV6-5 and J usage is TRBJ1-2. The CDR3 spans 13 residues, counting both ends. Germline CDR1 MNHEY, CDR2 SVGAGI. The CDR3 sequence is CASSPRGEVGKEV.

The V gene is TRBV27, the J gene TRBJ1-6, with TRBD1 matching over 8 bases. The trim removed 4 bases at V and 6 bases at J, leaving 2 bases unmatched. Germline CDR1 reads MNHEY; CDR2 reads SMNVEV (reference sequence). The CDR3 runs to 14 residues. The CDR3: CASSSTGANSPLHF. The DNA of the CDR3 is TGTGCCAGCAGTTCGACAGGGGCTAATTCACCCCTCCACTTT.

The chain combines TRBV7-9 with TRBJ2-2; TRBD2 might be the D (7 bases). The CDR3 spans 15 residues. In germline, CDR1 is SEHNR, CDR2 FQNEAQ (reference sequence). V lost 0 bases to trimming and J lost 6 bases, with 11 bases between them. CDR3 nucleotides: TGTGCCAGCAGCTTAGCGGGGGGGCCACCCGGGGAGCTGTTTTTT. The encoded protein is CASSLAGGPPGELFF.

The chain has TRBV19 and TRBJ1-2; D might be TRBD1 (6 bases). This CDR3 contains 15 residues. Per germline, CDR1 LNHDA and CDR2 SQIVND (reference sequence). Trimming stripped 7 bases from V and 1 base from J, with 16 bases between. DNA for the CDR3: TGTGCCAGTACCCCAGTACCGGGACATAACTATGGCTACACCTTC. Its protein product is CASTPVPGHNYGYTF.

The J gene is TRBJ2-5, the V gene TRBV28; 8 nucleotides match TRBD1. Per germline, CDR1 MDHEN and CDR2 SYDVKM. The CDR3 loop spans 15 amino acids. Losses at the gene ends were 7 bases for V and 2 bases for J; bases not matched to a gene: 9. The CDR3 nucleotides are TGTGCCAGCATCTCAGGGGGCGCATATCAAGAGACCCAGTACTTC. As protein: CASISGGAYQETQYF.

This chain links TRBV7-9 with TRBJ1-3; TRBD1 is a possible D gene (5 bases). V shed 1 base and J shed 0 bases, with 10 bases lying between them. Germline CDR1 SEHNR, CDR2 FQNEAQ (reference sequence). CDR3 length: 16 amino acids. The DNA of the CDR3 is TGTGCCAGCAGCTTAGGACAGACGAGCTCTGGAAACACCATATATTTT. Its protein product is CASSLGQTSSGNTIYF.

Of note for this clone: Within the sample, other DNA sequences also encode this same CDR3. This sequence joins TRBV9 and TRBJ1-1; D gene uncertain. Germline CDR1 and CDR2: SGDLS and YYNGEE. V was cut by 0 bases and J by 0 bases, with 3 bases left in between. The CDR3 sequence is 13 residues long. As DNA, the CDR3 is TGTGCCAGCAGCGTAGCAGTGAACACTGAAGCTTTCTTT. Protein: CASSVAVNTEAFF.

The rearrangement joins TRBV7-9 to TRBJ1-3, with 8 bases fitting TRBD1. This CDR3 contains 15 residues. V gave up 3 bases and J gave up 2 bases; unmatched junction bases: 3. Germline assignment: CDR1 SEHNR and CDR2 FQNEAQ (reference sequence). CDR3 sequence reads: CASSLDRVAGNTIYF. In DNA, the CDR3 is TGTGCCAGCAGCTTGGACAGGGTCGCTGGAAACACCATATATTTT.

This clone was counted a single time. The rearrangement links TRBV3-1 (or the pseudogene TRBV3-2) to TRBJ1-5; 9 bases align to TRBD1. Germline-derived CDR1 and CDR2 are LGHDT and YNNKEL (reference sequence). This CDR3 has 18 residues. V dropped 4 bases and J dropped 2; count of bases not matched to a gene: 12. The CDR3 reads CASSPGTGRLGGNQPQHF. DNA of the CDR3: TGTGCCAGCAGCCCAGGGACAGGGAGGCTTGGGGGCAATCAGCCCCAGCATTTT.

V is TRBV12-3 or TRBV12-4 and J is TRBJ2-5; D possibly corresponds to TRBD2 (6 bases). The V end lost 2 bases, the J end lost 5 bases, and 9 bases lay between the germline ends. This CDR3 comprises 13 residues. The DNA for the CDR3 is TGTGCCAGCAGTTTACCGGGAGTCGAGACCCAGTACTTC. Translated: CASSLPGVETQYF.

The rearrangement joins TRBV30 to TRBJ1-3, with D possibly TRBD1 on 6 matching bases. The germline CDR1 and CDR2 sequences are GTSNPN and SVGIG (reference sequence). The CDR3 spans 14 residues. Trimming took 2 bases from V and 0 from J, leaving 8 bases between them. CDR3 DNA sequence: TGTGCCTGGAGTTTACAGGGCTCTGGAAACACCATATATTTT. Translating it yields CAWSLQGSGNTIYF.

CDR3 nucleotide sequence: TGTGCCAGCAGCTATCGGGGAGGGGGTGACGAGCAGTACTTC. Translating gives CASSYRGGGDEQYF. This chain joins TRBV13 and TRBJ2-7; TRBD2 is a possible D gene (7 bases). Germline V gives CDR1 PRHDT, CDR2 FYEKMQ (reference sequence). The V gene lost 4 bases and the J gene lost 5 bases, with 15 bases spanning the gap. The CDR3 runs to 14 residues.

This chain links TRBV2 with TRBJ1-4, with 7 positions matching TRBD1. Germline loops: CDR1 SNHLY, CDR2 FYNNEI. The CDR3 contains 15 residues. The ends lost 7 bases at V and 4 bases at J; junction bases unmatched: 9. CDR3 sequence: CASTVQGRGNEKLFF. The CDR3 coding sequence is TGTGCCAGCACTGTACAGGGGCGGGGTAATGAAAAACTGTTTTTT.

V gene TRBV7-2 combines with J gene TRBJ2-5; 10 positions agree with TRBD2. The CDR3 length is 17 residues. CDR1 and CDR2 from the germline V gene are SGHTA and FQGNSA. V was pared by 3 bases and J by 0 bases, with 7 bases of the junction left unmatched. CDR3: CASSLGLANPHQETQYF. DNA of the CDR3: TGTGCCAGCAGCTTGGGACTAGCGAATCCCCACCAAGAGACCCAGTACTTC.

The rearrangement uses TRBV27 and TRBJ2-2, with 8 bases aligning to TRBD1. The V and J ends lost 3 bases and 4 bases, in that order; junction bases with no gene match: 4. This CDR3 region has 15 residues. Germline CDR1 MNHEY, CDR2 SMNVEV (reference sequence). CDR3 bases: TGTGCCAGCAGTTTGGCAGGGGGCGGCACCGGGGAGCTGTTTTTT. This gives the protein CASSLAGGGTGELFF.